The clone carrying this T cell receptor (beta chain) was observed at least ten times. The antigen is not known. This sample is drawn from a study of early T cells in non-severe SARS-CoV-2 infection. Researchers tagged individual cDNA molecules with unique molecular identifiers. TCRdb used MiXCR to reprocess the 5' RACE reads, holding one entry per CDR3 protein. The table records more than 80,000 distinct CDR3 sequences, 8% to 13% of them present only once. Study results and caveats: Sequences matched to VDJdb favored anti-spike CD8 responses, while private and CD4 specificities were missed.

The sequence was collected from an adult who was a healthcare worker with PCR-confirmed SARS-CoV-2 infection or an uninfected control (not recorded which). What was sequenced was whole blood.

CDR3 in amino acids: CASTTRARGEPQHF. The DNA for the CDR3 is TGTGCCAGCACCACGAGGGCCAGGGGTGAGCCCCAGCATTTT. V usage is TRBV6-2 or TRBV6-3 and J usage is TRBJ1-5; TRBD1 is a possible D gene (6 bases). The CDR3 has 14 residues. From germline, CDR1 is MNHEY and CDR2 SVGEGT. V was shortened by 7 bases and J by 8 bases, with 18 bases between the two germline ends.